Listed below are T cell receptor beta chains from one sample, sequenced in a study of T cell responses to AZD1222 COVID-19 vaccine. Generated by immunoSEQ multiplex PCR, the TCRdb table keeps only in-frame clones and is missing some. The top ten clones hold over 8.5% of a sample with 100,000 to 150,000 clones, roughly 89% of them seen once. The sample here was peripheral blood, taken on day 0 of MenACWY control vaccination. These receptors were obtained from an adult in good health. The CDR3 runs from the conserved cysteine through the conserved F or W. A D gene is named only where the DNA matches it firmly. The size of a clone is reported for some rows only, either as once, few or many, or as a class for expanded clones.

d_gene,v_gene,abundance,j_gene,CDR3nt,CDR3aa
NA,TRBV6-5,NA,TRBJ2-1,TGTGCCAGCAGGACCAGCCAAAAGAATGAGCAGTTCTTC,CASRTSQKNEQFF
NA,TRBV20-1,NA,TRBJ1-1,TGCAGTGCTAGCCGAGAAGTAGCTTTCTTT,CSASREVAFF
NA,TRBV14,NA,TRBJ1-1,TGTGCCAGCAGCCAATGGGGGCTGAACACTGAAGCTTTCTTT,CASSQWGLNTEAFF
TRBD1,TRBV12-3/TRBV12-4,NA,TRBJ2-2,TGTGCCAGCAGCCAGGGGGCCGGGGAGCTGTTTTTT,CASSQGAGELFF
NA,TRBV30,NA,TRBJ1-1,TGTGCCGGGCGGGTTTACATTGAAGCTTTCTTT,CAGRVYIEAFF
TRBD1,TRBV7-2,NA,TRBJ2-7,TGTGCCAGCAGCTTCGACAGGGGGAGGTACGAGCAGTACTTC,CASSFDRGRYEQYF
TRBD2,TRBV6-1,NA,TRBJ2-3,TGTGCCAGCAGTGTAGCGGGAGCGTCAGATACGCAGTATTTT,CASSVAGASDTQYF
TRBD1,TRBV6-6,NA,TRBJ1-5,TGTGCCAGCAGTTACAACGACAGGGCCCAACAGCCCCAGCATTTT,CASSYNDRAQQPQHF
NA,TRBV12-3/TRBV12-4,NA,TRBJ2-1,TGTGCCAGCAGTTTCGGCGGTCACAATGAGCAGTTCTTC,CASSFGGHNEQFF
NA,TRBV3-1/TRBV3-2,NA,TRBJ2-5,TGTGCCAGCAGCCAAGATATAGACGGGCAGACCCAGTACTTC,CASSQDIDGQTQYF
NA,TRBV5-4,NA,TRBJ2-2,TGTGCCAGCAGCCGCCCAGGGTCCACCGGGGAGCTGTTTTTT,CASSRPGSTGELFF
TRBD2,TRBV5-4,NA,TRBJ2-1,TGTGCCAGCAGTAGGGGGTCTAGCGGGATTCGGGATGAGCAGTTCTTC,CASSRGSSGIRDEQFF
TRBD1,TRBV4-2,NA,TRBJ1-3,TGTGCCAGCAGCCGACAGGGGCTTCTCTCTGGAAACACCATATATTTT,CASSRQGLLSGNTIYF
TRBD1,TRBV7-9,NA,TRBJ1-1,TGTGCCAGCAGCTTCGACCCTAAAACAGGGGACACTGAAGCTTTCTTT,CASSFDPKTGDTEAFF
NA,TRBV19,NA,TRBJ1-5,TGTGCCAGTAGTATAGGAGCGCAACAGCCCCAGCATTTT,CASSIGAQQPQHF
TRBD2,TRBV11-2,NA,TRBJ2-3,TGTGCCAGCAGCCTAATGGGGCGGGAGTTCGATACGCAGTATTTT,CASSLMGREFDTQYF
TRBD2,TRBV27,once,TRBJ2-7,TGTGCCAGCAGTCCTAAGACTAGCGGGAGGGGATACGAGCAGTACTTC,CASSPKTSGRGYEQYF
NA,TRBV5-1,NA,TRBJ2-1,TGCGCCAGCAGCCTCCGGTTAGCGGCCAGTCACAATGAGCAGTTCTTC,CASSLRLAASHNEQFF
TRBD1,TRBV19,once,TRBJ2-1,TGTGCCAGTAGTGTCCTTCTCCGGGACAGGGACAACAATGAGCAGTTCTTC,CASSVLLRDRDNNEQFF
NA,TRBV3-1/TRBV3-2,NA,TRBJ1-6,TGTGCCAGCAGCCAACAGGGTGCAGGGACCGGATCACCCCTCCACTTT,CASSQQGAGTGSPLHF
NA,TRBV20-1,NA,TRBJ2-7,TGCAGTGCTAGTCGCTACAGGGTATCGGACGAGCAGTACTTC,CSASRYRVSDEQYF